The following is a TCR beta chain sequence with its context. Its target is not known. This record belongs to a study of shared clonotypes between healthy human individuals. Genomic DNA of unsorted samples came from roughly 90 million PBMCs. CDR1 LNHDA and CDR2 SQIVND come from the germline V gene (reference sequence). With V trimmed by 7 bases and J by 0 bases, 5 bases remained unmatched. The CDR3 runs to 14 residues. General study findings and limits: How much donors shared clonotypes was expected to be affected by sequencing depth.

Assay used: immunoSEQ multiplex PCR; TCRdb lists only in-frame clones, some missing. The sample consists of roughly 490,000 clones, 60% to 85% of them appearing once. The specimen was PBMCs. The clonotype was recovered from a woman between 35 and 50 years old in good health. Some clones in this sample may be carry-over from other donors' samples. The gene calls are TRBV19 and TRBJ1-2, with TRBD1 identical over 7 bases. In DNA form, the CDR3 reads TGTGCCAGTACCAGGACAGGAGCTAACTATGGCTACACCTTC. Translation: CASTRTGANYGYTF.